These 30 T cell receptor beta chains share one sample of origin, sequenced in a study of T-cell memory formation after mild COVID-19. TCRdb called the 5' RACE reads again in MiXCR, with one record for every CDR3 protein. This sample yields hundreds of thousands of distinct CDR3 sequences, of which roughly 20% are seen a single time; 8.4% belongs to the top ten. The material sequenced was PBMCs or a T cell subset sorted from them (not recorded which). The receptors originated from an adult woman who had mild COVID-19 (a few samples of this study predate the infection). Cell type and time point are not known.

CDR3 region: CASSRQENIQYF. The CDR3 bases are TGTGCCAGCAGTCGTCAGGAAAACATTCAGTACTTC. This rearrangement joins TRBV14 to TRBJ2-4; D ambiguous. The CDR3 sequence is 12 residues long. Germline V gene data show CDR1 as SGHDN and CDR2 as FVKESK. V was shortened by 6 bases and J by 5 bases, with 8 bases between the two germline ends.

The J gene is TRBJ2-1, the V gene TRBV18; TRBD1 is a possible D gene (6 bases). The V end was cut by 6 bases, the J end by 11 bases, with 14 bases between. CDR3 length: 12 amino acids. Germline V gene data show CDR1 as KGHSH and CDR2 as LQKENI. CDR3 bases: TGTGCCAGCTCGCAGACGGGACACAAGCAGTTCTTC. It encodes CASSQTGHKQFF.

V usage is TRBV10-3 and J usage is TRBJ2-1; 12 bases are a match to TRBD2. The CDR3 spans 13 residues. Trimming cost V 8 bases and J 8 bases; bases outside gene matches: 4. Per germline, CDR1 ENHRY and CDR2 SYGVKD. CDR3 protein: CAIQTSGSYEQFF. The DNA of the CDR3 is TGTGCCATCCAGACTAGCGGGAGCTATGAGCAGTTCTTC.

This clonotype was counted between two and nine times. The CDR3 spells CASSVPLGTSGGRDEQFF. DNA of the CDR3: TGTGCCAGCAGCGTCCCCCTCGGGACTAGCGGGGGAAGGGATGAGCAGTTCTTC. V and J are TRBV9 and TRBJ2-1; 14 bases agree with TRBD2. Germline V lookup: CDR1 SGDLS, CDR2 YYNGEE. The V segment lost 2 bases and the J segment 8 bases; nucleotides outside the gene matches: 12. CDR3 size: 18 residues. The full variable domain, with the rest looked up from reference TRBV9 and TRBJ2-1, is DSGVTQTPKHLITATGQRVTLRCSPRSGDLSVYWYQQSLDQGLQFLIQYYNGEERAKGNILERFSAQQFPDLHSELNLSSLELGDSALYFCASSVPLGTSGGRDEQFFGPGTRLTVL.

This clonotype has ten or more counts. The chain links TRBV5-1 to TRBJ1-1; possibly TRBD1 for D (6 bases). The CDR3 runs to 13 residues. V lost 6 bases to trimming and J lost 2 bases, with 11 bases between them. Germline CDR1 is SGHRS and CDR2 is YFSETQ. This chain's CDR3 is CASKGDPNTEAFF. For the CDR3, the DNA is TGCGCCAGCAAGGGGGACCCAAACACTGAAGCTTTCTTT. Combining the CDR3 with reference TRBV5-1 and TRBJ1-1 gives the whole variable domain KAGVTQTPRYLIKTRGQQVTLSCSPISGHRSVSWYQQTPGQGLQFLFEYFSETQRNKGNFPGRFSGRQFSNSRSEMNVSTLELGDSALYLCASKGDPNTEAFFGQGTRLTVV.

This clonotype was found many times. The chain links TRBV7-2 to TRBJ2-4; TRBD2 matches 8 bases. Germline V gene data show CDR1 as SGHTA and CDR2 as FQGNSA. The CDR3 totals 14 residues. The V gene end was trimmed by 4 bases and the J gene end by 6 bases; junction bases not matched to a gene: 5. CDR3 sequence reads: CASSSLRGGNIQYF. The CDR3 DNA sequence: TGTGCCAGCAGCTCGCTTCGGGGGGGAAACATTCAGTACTTC.

This clonotype has a handful of counts. The conserved closing phenylalanine or tryptophan is absent in this CDR3, likely reflecting a read error. Because the CDR3's place on the DNA is in doubt, the DNA is left out and the CDR3 is given as listed by TCRdb. This chain connects TRBV5-1 to TRBJ2-5; the table's D call, TRBD2, has no DNA check behind it. Germline lookup yields CDR1 SGHRS and CDR2 YFSETQ. Termini included, the CDR3 measures 8 amino acids. CDR3 in amino acids: CASRSLPE.

The chain couples TRBV6-2 or TRBV6-3 to TRBJ2-1; D is uncertain. The CDR3 runs 13 residues. The ends were cut back, 5 bases at V and 6 bases at J, with 11 bases in the middle. Germline-derived CDR1 and CDR2 are MNHEY and SVGEGT. The DNA of the CDR3 is TGTGCCAGCAGTGTACCGGGTCCCAATGAGCAGTTCTTC. Residues: CASSVPGPNEQFF.

V and J are TRBV30 and TRBJ2-3; tentatively, D is TRBD1 or TRBD2 (6 bases each). CDR1 and CDR2 (germline): GTSNPN, SVGIG (reference sequence). The CDR3 loop spans 11 amino acids. V was clipped by 1 base and J by 8 bases, with 7 bases between them. The CDR3 sequence: CAWSEGGTQYF. The CDR3, as DNA: TGTGCCTGGAGTGAGGGGGGTACGCAGTATTTT.

The chain combines TRBV20-1 with TRBJ2-7; D is perhaps TRBD2 (6 bases). CDR1 and CDR2 (germline): DFQATT, SNEGSKA (reference sequence). This CDR3 region has 15 residues. The V gene lost 0 bases and the J gene lost 4 bases, with 16 bases spanning the gap. CDR3 in amino acids: CSARDPGGKVYEQYF. CDR3 nucleotides: TGCAGTGCTAGAGATCCGGGCGGGAAGGTATACGAGCAGTACTTC.

This clonotype was counted between two and nine times. The V and J genes are TRBV7-2 and TRBJ2-3; TRBD1 matches at 7 bases. Germline lookup yields CDR1 SGHTA and CDR2 FQGNSA. J was trimmed by 4 bases and V by 5 bases; bases with no gene match: 15. The CDR3 runs 17 residues. The CDR3 sequence: CASSVGTGAVVSDTQYF. In DNA, the CDR3 is TGTGCCAGCAGCGTGGGTACAGGGGCAGTCGTATCAGATACGCAGTATTTT.

This clonotype was recorded a few times. The chain couples TRBV24-1 to TRBJ2-3; possibly TRBD1 or TRBD2 for D (5 bases each). This CDR3 contains 16 residues. The V and J ends lost 2 bases and 0 bases respectively, with 11 bases between them. Germline-derived CDR1 and CDR2 are KGHDR and SFDVKD. CDR3 loop: CATSDWGTASTDTQYF. The CDR3 nucleotides read TGTGCCACCAGTGATTGGGGGACCGCGAGCACAGATACGCAGTATTTT.

The chain is built from TRBV7-8 and TRBJ2-2; 8 nucleotides match TRBD1. This CDR3 comprises 17 residues. CDR1 is SGHVS and CDR2 is FQNEAQ in the germline V gene. Trimming at V came to 4 bases and at J to 1 base, leaving 8 bases not matched to a gene. DNA of the CDR3: TGTGCCAGCAGCTCACTGGAGACAGGGGTGAACACCGGGGAGCTGTTTTTT. Residues: CASSSLETGVNTGELFF.

The chain is built from TRBV7-2 and TRBJ2-3, with D possibly TRBD2 on 6 matching bases. V was shortened by 5 bases and J by 5 bases, with 17 bases between the two germline ends. The CDR3 extends over 15 amino acids. Germline CDR1 is SGHTA and CDR2 is FQGNSA. CDR3 sequence (DNA): TGTGCCAGCAGCCTCTTGGTCGCGGGGATAGATACGCAGTATTTT. It yields the protein CASSLLVAGIDTQYF.

This clonotype has more than one count but fewer than ten. The V and J genes are TRBV5-5 and TRBJ2-7; D remains unclear. The ends were cut back, 0 bases at V and 3 bases at J, with 10 bases in the middle. Germline V gene data show CDR1 as SGHKS and CDR2 as YYEKEE (reference sequence). The CDR3 sequence is 14 residues long. The CDR3 here is CASSLEGRDYEQYF. The DNA for the CDR3 is TGTGCCAGCAGCTTGGAAGGACGAGACTACGAGCAGTACTTC.

This chain joins TRBV7-6 and TRBJ2-1; possibly TRBD2 for D (5 bases). The V end was cut by 1 base, the J end by 4 bases, with 11 bases between. CDR1 SGHVS and CDR2 FNYEAQ come from the germline V gene. The CDR3 covers 15 residues. Here the CDR3 reads CASSLEAGIYNEQFF. In nucleotides, the CDR3 is TGTGCCAGCAGCTTAGAGGCCGGGATATACAATGAGCAGTTCTTC.

The rearrangement links TRBV12-3 or TRBV12-4 to TRBJ1-6, with a tentative D call TRBD1 (6 bases). V was pared by 6 bases and J by 6 bases, with 9 bases between. There are 13 residues in the CDR3. The CDR3 reads CASSWTANSPLHF. CDR3 nucleotides: TGTGCCAGCAGCTGGACAGCTAATTCACCCCTCCACTTT.

This clonotype was recorded a few times. The rearrangement joins TRBV10-3 to TRBJ2-3; 10 bases agree with TRBD1. The CDR3 has 16 amino acids. The junction had 9 bases not matched to a gene; V was cut back by 4 bases and J by 5 bases. CDR1 is ENHRY and CDR2 is SYGVKD in the germline V gene. The CDR3 spells CAISAAGTGVGDTQYF. The CDR3 nucleotides read TGTGCCATCAGTGCAGCCGGGACAGGGGTAGGAGATACGCAGTATTTT.

V is TRBV4-1 and J is TRBJ2-5; no reliable D call. The CDR3 runs 13 residues. Germline CDR1 and CDR2: MGHRA and YSYEKL. V was clipped by 4 bases and J by 0 bases, with 6 bases between them. The CDR3 DNA follows: TGCGCCAGCAGCCCGGATAACCAAGAGACCCAGTACTTC. Encoded protein: CASSPDNQETQYF.

This clonotype was seen a few times. The genes are TRBV19 and TRBJ2-7, with TRBD1 identical over 7 bases. This CDR3 has 15 residues. The germline gives CDR1 LNHDA, CDR2 SQIVND (reference sequence). V dropped 6 bases and J dropped 2; count of bases not matched to a gene: 10. The CDR3: CASRRTRDRPYEQYF. CDR3 coding DNA: TGTGCCAGTAGGCGTACCCGGGACAGACCCTACGAGCAGTACTTC.

This clonotype was seen ten or more times. This rearrangement joins TRBV5-1 to TRBJ1-1, with D maybe TRBD1 (5 bases). This CDR3 has 15 amino acids. Trimming removed 3 bases from V and 0 bases from J, with 12 bases in between. The germline V gene encodes CDR1 SGHRS and CDR2 YFSETQ. The CDR3 region is CASSSAGTLNTEAFF. The CDR3 nucleotides read TGCGCCAGCAGCTCGGCGGGGACTCTGAACACTGAAGCTTTCTTT.

V is TRBV5-4 and J is TRBJ2-1; 12 bases match TRBD2. CDR3 length: 16 amino acids. Looked up from germline, CDR1 is SGHNT and CDR2 is YYREEE (reference sequence). The V gene end was trimmed by 3 bases and the J gene end by 4 bases; junction bases not matched to a gene: 5. CDR3 DNA: TGTGCCAGCAGCTCGGGACTAGCGGGTAATTACAATGAGCAGTTCTTC. As protein: CASSSGLAGNYNEQFF.

This clonotype was seen only a few times. This chain connects TRBV7-9 to TRBJ1-2; 7 nucleotides match TRBD1. Germline CDR1 and CDR2: SEHNR and FQNEAQ (reference sequence). V was clipped by 2 bases and J by 1 base; unmatched bases: 7. The CDR3 extends over 16 amino acids. The CDR3 protein is CASSLSVAGGNYGYTF. CDR3 sequence (DNA): TGTGCCAGCAGCTTATCTGTTGCAGGGGGTAACTATGGCTACACCTTC. The full variable domain, with the rest looked up from reference TRBV7-9 and TRBJ1-2, is DTGVSQNPRHKITKRGQNVTFRCDPISEHNRLYWYRQTLGQGPEFLTYFQNEAQLEKSRLLSDRFSAERPKGSFSTLEIQRTEQGDSAMYLCASSLSVAGGNYGYTFGSGTRLTVV.

This clonotype was counted between two and nine times. This rearrangement joins TRBV12-3 or TRBV12-4 to TRBJ2-7; D call uncertain. V shed 7 bases and J shed 3 bases, with 7 bases lying between them. The CDR3 runs to 11 residues. The CDR3, as DNA: TGTGCCAGCAAGGACGGCTACGAGCAGTACTTC. It codes for CASKDGYEQYF.

The table lists this clonotype with many counts. At one end, the junction sequence differs from germline, possibly due to a read error. V and J are TRBV5-1 and TRBJ2-1; 10 nucleotides line up with TRBD2. CDR1 and CDR2 from the germline V gene are SGHRS and YFSETQ. This CDR3 has 15 residues. The CDR3 sequence: CASSPSGSSYNEQFF. The CDR3 nucleotides read TGTGCCAGCAGCCCTAGCGGGAGCTCCTACAATGAGCAGTTCTTC.

This clonotype has just one count. The gene calls are TRBV10-3 and TRBJ1-1, with a possible D match to TRBD1 (6 bases). The CDR3 extends over 13 amino acids. The germline gives CDR1 ENHRY, CDR2 SYGVKD. The V and J ends lost 6 bases and 0 bases respectively, with 8 bases between them. The CDR3 DNA follows: TGTGCCATCAGGGCAGGGGTGAACACTGAAGCTTTCTTT. Amino acid sequence: CAIRAGVNTEAFF.

This clonotype was detected a few times. The DNA for the CDR3 is TGTGCCAGCAGCCTATCTCCAAACCCCTACGAGCAGTACTTC. It is translated as CASSLSPNPYEQYF. This rearrangement joins TRBV7-2 to TRBJ2-7; D remains ambiguous. CDR1 and CDR2 (germline): SGHTA, FQGNSA. The V gene lost 5 bases and the J gene lost 2 bases, with 13 bases spanning the gap. The CDR3 has 14 amino acids. Complete variable domain (other parts from reference TRBV7-2 and TRBJ2-7): GAGVSQSPSNKVTEKGKDVELRCDPISGHTALYWYRQSLGQGLEFLIYFQGNSAPDKSGLPSDRFSAERTGGSVSTLTIQRTQQEDSAVYLCASSLSPNPYEQYFGPGTRLTVT.

The chain employs TRBV7-8 and TRBJ2-1; TRBD2 aligns across 7 bases. Germline lookup yields CDR1 SGHVS and CDR2 FQNEAQ. J gave up 4 bases and V 5 bases, and 11 bases lay outside the gene matches. The length of the CDR3 is 16 residues. The CDR3 coding sequence is TGTGCCAGCAGCCCCCGCAGCGGGGTGGGATACAATGAGCAGTTCTTC. Protein product: CASSPRSGVGYNEQFF.

In this sample, this clonotype turned up a few times. The chain couples TRBV12-3 or TRBV12-4 to TRBJ1-5; TRBD1 matches 7 bases. V was clipped by 6 bases and J by 7 bases; unmatched bases: 9. The CDR3 contains 14 residues. This chain's CDR3 is CASSTTPGGQPQHF. DNA of the CDR3: TGTGCCAGCAGCACAACTCCAGGGGGACAGCCCCAGCATTTT.

The table lists this clonotype with a few counts. V usage is TRBV20-1 and J usage is TRBJ1-1; 11 nucleotides match TRBD1. The CDR3 is 14 amino acids. The V and J ends lost 5 bases and 4 bases, in that order; junction bases with no gene match: 6. The germline V gene encodes CDR1 DFQATT and CDR2 SNEGSKA (reference sequence). The chain's CDR3 is CSAGQGAVSTEAFF. The CDR3 DNA reads TGCAGTGCTGGACAGGGGGCGGTCAGCACTGAAGCTTTCTTT.